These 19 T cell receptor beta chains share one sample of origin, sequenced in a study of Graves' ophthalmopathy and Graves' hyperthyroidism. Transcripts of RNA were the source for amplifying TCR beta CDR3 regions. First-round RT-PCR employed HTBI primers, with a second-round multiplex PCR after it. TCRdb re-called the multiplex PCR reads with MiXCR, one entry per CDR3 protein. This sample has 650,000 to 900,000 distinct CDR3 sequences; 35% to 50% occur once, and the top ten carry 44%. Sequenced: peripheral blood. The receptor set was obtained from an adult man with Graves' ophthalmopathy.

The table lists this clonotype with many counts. The CDR3 protein is CAISGGFYEQYF. CDR3 nucleotides: TGTGCCATCAGCGGGGGGTTTTACGAGCAGTACTTC. This rearrangement joins TRBV10-3 to TRBJ2-7, with 7 nucleotides matching TRBD2. Germline V CDR1 and CDR2: ENHRY, SYGVKD. V shed 6 bases, J shed 4 bases, and the junction held 3 bases outside the gene matches. CDR3 length equals 12 residues.

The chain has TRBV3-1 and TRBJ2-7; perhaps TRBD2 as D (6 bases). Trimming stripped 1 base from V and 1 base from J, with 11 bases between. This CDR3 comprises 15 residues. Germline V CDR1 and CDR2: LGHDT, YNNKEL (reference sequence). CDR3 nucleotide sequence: TGTGCCAGCAGCCAAGGCGGGAAAGGTTCCTACGAGCAGTACTTC. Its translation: CASSQGGKGSYEQYF.

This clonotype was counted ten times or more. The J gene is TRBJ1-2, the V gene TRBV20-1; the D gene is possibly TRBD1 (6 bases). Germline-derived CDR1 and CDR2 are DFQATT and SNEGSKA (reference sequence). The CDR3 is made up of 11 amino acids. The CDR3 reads CSAQGDYGYTF. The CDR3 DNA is TGCAGCGCACAGGGTGACTATGGCTACACCTTC.

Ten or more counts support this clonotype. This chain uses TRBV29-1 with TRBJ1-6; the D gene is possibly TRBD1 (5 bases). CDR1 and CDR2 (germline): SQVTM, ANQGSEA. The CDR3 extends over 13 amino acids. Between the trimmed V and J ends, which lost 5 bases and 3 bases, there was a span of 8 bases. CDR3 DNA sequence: TGCAGCGTTAGGGACCGCTATAATTCACCCCTCCACTTT. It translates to CSVRDRYNSPLHF.

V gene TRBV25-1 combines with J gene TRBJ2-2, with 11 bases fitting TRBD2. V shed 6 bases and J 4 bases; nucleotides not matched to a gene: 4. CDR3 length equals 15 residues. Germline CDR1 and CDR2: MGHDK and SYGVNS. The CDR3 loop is CASRTSGGVTGELFF. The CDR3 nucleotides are TGTGCCAGCAGAACTAGCGGGGGTGTCACCGGGGAGCTGTTTTTT. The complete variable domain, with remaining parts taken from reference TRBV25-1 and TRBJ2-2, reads EADIYQTPRYLVIGTGKKITLECSQTMGHDKMYWYQQDPGMELHLIHYSYGVNSTEKGDLSSESTVSRIRTEHFPLTLESARPSHTSQYLCASRTSGGVTGELFFGEGSRLTVL.

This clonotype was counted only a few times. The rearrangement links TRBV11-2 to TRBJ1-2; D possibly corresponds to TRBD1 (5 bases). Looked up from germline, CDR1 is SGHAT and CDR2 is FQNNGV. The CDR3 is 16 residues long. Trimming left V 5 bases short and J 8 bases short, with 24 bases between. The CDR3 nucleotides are TGTGCCAGCAGCCCCCCTTGGGAGGGGCCGCTAACAGGCTACACCTTC. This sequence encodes CASSPPWEGPLTGYTF.

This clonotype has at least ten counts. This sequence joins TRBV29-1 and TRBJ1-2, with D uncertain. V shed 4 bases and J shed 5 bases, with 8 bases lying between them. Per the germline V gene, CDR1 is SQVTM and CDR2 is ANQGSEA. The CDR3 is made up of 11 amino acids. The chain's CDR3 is CSVVGDYGYTF. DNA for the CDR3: TGCAGCGTTGTCGGGGATTATGGCTACACCTTC. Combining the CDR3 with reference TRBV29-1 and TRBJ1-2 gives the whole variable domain SAVISQKPSRDICQRGTSLTIQCQVDSQVTMMFWYRQQPGQSLTLIATANQGSEATYESGFVIDKFPISRPNLTFSTLTVSNMSPEDSSIYLCSVVGDYGYTFGSGTRLTVV.

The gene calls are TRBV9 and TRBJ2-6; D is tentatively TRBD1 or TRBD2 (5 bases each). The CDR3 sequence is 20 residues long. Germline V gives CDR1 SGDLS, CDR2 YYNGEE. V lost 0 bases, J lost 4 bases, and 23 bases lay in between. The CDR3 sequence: CASSVEGTGTRYSGANVLTF. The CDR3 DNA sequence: TGTGCCAGCAGCGTAGAAGGCACCGGGACCAGGTACTCGGGGGCCAACGTCCTGACTTTC.

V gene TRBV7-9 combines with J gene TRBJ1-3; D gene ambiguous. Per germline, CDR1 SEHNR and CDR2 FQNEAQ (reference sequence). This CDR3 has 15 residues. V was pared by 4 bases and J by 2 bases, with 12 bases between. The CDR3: CASSSPADPGNTIYF. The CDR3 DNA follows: TGTGCCAGCAGCTCACCCGCCGATCCTGGAAACACCATATATTTT. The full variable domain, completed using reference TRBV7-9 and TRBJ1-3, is DTGVSQNPRHKITKRGQNVTFRCDPISEHNRLYWYRQTLGQGPEFLTYFQNEAQLEKSRLLSDRFSAERPKGSFSTLEIQRTEQGDSAMYLCASSSPADPGNTIYFGEGSWLTVV.

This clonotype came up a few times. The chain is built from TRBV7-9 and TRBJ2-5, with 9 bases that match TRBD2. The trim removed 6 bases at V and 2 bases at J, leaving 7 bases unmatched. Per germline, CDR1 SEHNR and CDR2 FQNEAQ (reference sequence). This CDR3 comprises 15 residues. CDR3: CASSPGGGGQETQYF. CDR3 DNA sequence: TGTGCCAGCAGTCCGGGCGGGGGGGGTCAAGAGACCCAGTACTTC.

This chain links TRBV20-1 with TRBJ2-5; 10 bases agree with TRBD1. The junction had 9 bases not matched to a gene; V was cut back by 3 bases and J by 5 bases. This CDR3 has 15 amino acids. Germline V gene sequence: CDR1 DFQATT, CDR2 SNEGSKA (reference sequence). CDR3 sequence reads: CSARDGTGEMETQYF. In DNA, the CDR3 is TGCAGTGCTAGGGACGGGACAGGGGAAATGGAGACCCAGTACTTC.

CDR3 coding DNA: TGTGCCAGCAGAAGATCAGGGTCCCACACAGATACGCAGTATTTT. Protein sequence: CASRRSGSHTDTQYF. J is TRBJ2-3 and V is TRBV25-1; D is possibly TRBD1 (5 bases). The CDR3 loop spans 15 amino acids. V was shortened by 6 bases and J by 2 bases, with 15 bases between the two germline ends. Per the germline V gene, CDR1 is MGHDK and CDR2 is SYGVNS.

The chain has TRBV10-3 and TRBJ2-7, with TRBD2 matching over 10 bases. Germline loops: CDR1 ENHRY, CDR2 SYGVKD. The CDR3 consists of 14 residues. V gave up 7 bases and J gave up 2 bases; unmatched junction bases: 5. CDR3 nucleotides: TGTGCCATCACGAGAGCGGGAGGGCCCTACGAGCAGTACTTC. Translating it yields CAITRAGGPYEQYF.

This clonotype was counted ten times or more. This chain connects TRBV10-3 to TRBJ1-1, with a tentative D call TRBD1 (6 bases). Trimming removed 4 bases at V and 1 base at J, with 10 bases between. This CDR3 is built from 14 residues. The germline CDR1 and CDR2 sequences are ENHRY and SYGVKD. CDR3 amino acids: CAISGGAQNTEAFF. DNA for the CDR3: TGTGCCATCAGTGGGGGGGCCCAGAACACTGAAGCTTTCTTT.

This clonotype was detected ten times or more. The CDR3: CASSFTPKADPGRPNTEAFF. The CDR3 coding sequence is TGTGCCAGCAGTTTCACCCCCAAGGCGGATCCCGGAAGACCGAACACTGAAGCTTTCTTT. The J gene is TRBJ1-1, the V gene TRBV12-3 or TRBV12-4, with D unclear. This CDR3 has 20 amino acids. Trimming removed 3 bases from V and 1 base from J, with 27 bases in between.

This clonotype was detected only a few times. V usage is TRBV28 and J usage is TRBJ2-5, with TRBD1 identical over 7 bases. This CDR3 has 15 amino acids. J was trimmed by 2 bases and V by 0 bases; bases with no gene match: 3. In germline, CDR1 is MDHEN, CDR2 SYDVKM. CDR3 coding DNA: TGTGCCAGCAGTTTATGGGGGACAGATCAAGAGACCCAGTACTTC. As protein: CASSLWGTDQETQYF.

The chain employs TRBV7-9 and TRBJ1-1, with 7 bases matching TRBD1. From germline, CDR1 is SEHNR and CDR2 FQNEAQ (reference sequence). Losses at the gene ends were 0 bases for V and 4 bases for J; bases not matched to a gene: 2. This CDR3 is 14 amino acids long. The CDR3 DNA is TGTGCCAGCAGCTTAGCGACAGGGAGCACTGAAGCTTTCTTT. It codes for CASSLATGSTEAFF.

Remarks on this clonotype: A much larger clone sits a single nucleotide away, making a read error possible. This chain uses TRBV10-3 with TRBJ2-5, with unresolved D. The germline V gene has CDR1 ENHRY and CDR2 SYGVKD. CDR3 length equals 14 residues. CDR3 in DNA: TGTGTCATCAGTGAGTCTCTAGTTCAAGAGACCCAGTACTTC. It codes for CVISESLVQETQYF.

The CDR3 DNA sequence: TGTGCCAGCAGCCAAGATAAGGGGCGGGAGGTAGACTCCTACGAGCAGTACTTC. It encodes CASSQDKGREVDSYEQYF. The genes are TRBV7-9 and TRBJ2-7; the match to TRBD2 covers 8 bases. This CDR3 has 18 residues. J gave up 0 bases and V 5 bases, and 15 bases lay outside the gene matches. The germline V gene has CDR1 SEHNR and CDR2 FQNEAQ (reference sequence). Supplemented by reference TRBV7-9 and TRBJ2-7, the full variable domain reads DTGVSQNPRHKITKRGQNVTFRCDPISEHNRLYWYRQTLGQGPEFLTYFQNEAQLEKSRLLSDRFSAERPKGSFSTLEIQRTEQGDSAMYLCASSQDKGREVDSYEQYFGPGTRLTVT.